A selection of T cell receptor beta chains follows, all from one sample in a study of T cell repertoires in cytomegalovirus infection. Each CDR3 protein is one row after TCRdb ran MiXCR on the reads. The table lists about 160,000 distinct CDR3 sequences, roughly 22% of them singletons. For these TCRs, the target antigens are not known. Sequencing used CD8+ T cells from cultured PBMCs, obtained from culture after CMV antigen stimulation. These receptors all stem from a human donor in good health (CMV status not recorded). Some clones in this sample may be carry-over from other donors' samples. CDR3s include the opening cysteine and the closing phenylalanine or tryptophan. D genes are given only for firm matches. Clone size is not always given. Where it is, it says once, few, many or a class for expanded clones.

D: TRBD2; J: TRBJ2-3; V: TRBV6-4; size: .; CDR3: CASSAAGGSTDTQYF; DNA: TGTGCCAGCAGTGCAGCGGGGGGCTCCACAGATACGCAGTATTTT
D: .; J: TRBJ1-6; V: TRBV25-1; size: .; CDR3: CASSFGSPLHF; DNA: TGTGCCAGCAGTTTTGGTTCACCCCTCCACTTT
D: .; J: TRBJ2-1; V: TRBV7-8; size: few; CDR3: CASSPPGTYRYEQFF; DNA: TGTGCCAGCAGCCCGCCCGGGACCTACAGGTATGAGCAGTTCTTC
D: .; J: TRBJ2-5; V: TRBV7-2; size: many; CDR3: CASSLAETQYF; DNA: TGTGCCAGCAGCTTAGCGGAGACCCAGTACTTC
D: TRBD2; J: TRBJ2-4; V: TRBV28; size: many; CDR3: CASSFPGRGKLQYF; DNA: TGTGCCAGCAGTTTCCCAGGGAGGGGTAAGCTTCAGTACTTC
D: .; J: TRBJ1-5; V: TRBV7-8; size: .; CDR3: CASSLGGFGDYQPQHF; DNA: TGTGCCAGCAGCTTAGGTGGTTTTGGGGACTATCAGCCCCAGCATTTT
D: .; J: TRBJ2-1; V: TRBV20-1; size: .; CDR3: CSASFWADNEQFF; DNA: TGCAGTGCTAGCTTCTGGGCGGACAATGAGCAGTTCTTC
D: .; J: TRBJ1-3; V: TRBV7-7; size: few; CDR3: CASSLQRNTIYF; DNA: TGTGCCAGCAGCTTACAGCGAAACACCATATATTTT
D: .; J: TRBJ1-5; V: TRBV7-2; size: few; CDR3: CASSLGGQPRHF; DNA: TGTGCCAGCAGCTTAGGAGGTCAGCCCCGGCATTTT
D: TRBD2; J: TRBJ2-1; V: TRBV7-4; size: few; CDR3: CASSPAGSGGPRDEQFF; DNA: TGTGCCAGCAGCCCCGCCGGCAGCGGGGGGCCAAGGGATGAGCAGTTCTTC
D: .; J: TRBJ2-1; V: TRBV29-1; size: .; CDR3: CSVGKSREQFF; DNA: TGCAGCGTTGGGAAAAGTCGTGAGCAGTTCTTC
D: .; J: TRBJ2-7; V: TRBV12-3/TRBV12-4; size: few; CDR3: CASTSPLSYEQYF; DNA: TGTGCCAGCACCTCGCCCCTATCCTACGAGCAGTACTTC
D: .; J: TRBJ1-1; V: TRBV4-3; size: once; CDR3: CASSPDSGRWDTEAFF; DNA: TGCGCCAGCAGCCCGGATTCGGGGAGATGGGACACTGAAGCTTTCTTT
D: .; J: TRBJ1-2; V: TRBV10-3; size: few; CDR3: CAISSDSVYGYTF; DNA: TGTGCCATCAGTTCGGACAGTGTCTATGGCTACACCTTC
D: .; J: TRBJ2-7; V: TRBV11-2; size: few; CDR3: CASSFEGSSYEQYF; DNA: TGTGCCAGCAGCTTCGAGGGGAGTTCCTACGAGCAGTACTTC
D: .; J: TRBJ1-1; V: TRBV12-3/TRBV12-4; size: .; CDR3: CASSLGAAELNTEAFF; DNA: TGTGCCAGCAGTTTAGGGGCGGCCGAGCTAAACACTGAAGCTTTCTTT
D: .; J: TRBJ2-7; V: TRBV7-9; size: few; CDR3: CASSPPGQLPSYEQYF; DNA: TGTGCCAGCAGCCCACCTGGACAGCTACCCTCCTACGAGCAGTACTTC
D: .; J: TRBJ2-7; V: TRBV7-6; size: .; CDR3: CASSLAEGLHYEQYF; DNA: TGTGCCAGCAGCTTAGCGGAGGGTCTCCACTACGAGCAGTACTTC
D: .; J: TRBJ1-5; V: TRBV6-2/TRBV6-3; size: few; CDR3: CATRGQIRQPQHF; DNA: TGTGCCACCCGAGGACAGATACGTCAGCCCCAGCATTTT
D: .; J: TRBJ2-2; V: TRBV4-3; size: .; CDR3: CASSQSRRVGELFF; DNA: TGCGCCAGCAGCCAATCTCGAAGGGTCGGGGAGCTGTTTTTT
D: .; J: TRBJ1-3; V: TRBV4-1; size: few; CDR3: CASSQEMTAGNTIYF; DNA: TGCGCCAGCAGCCAAGAGATGACAGCTGGAAACACCATATATTTT
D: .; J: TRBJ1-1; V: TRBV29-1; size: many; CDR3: CSVEGEGSPEAFF; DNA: TGCAGCGTTGAGGGAGAGGGAAGCCCTGAAGCTTTCTTT
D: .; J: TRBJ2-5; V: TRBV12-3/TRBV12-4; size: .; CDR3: CASTPGTPGETQYF; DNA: TGTGCCAGCACCCCCGGGACTCCGGGGGAGACCCAGTACTTC